Below, one TCR beta chain is given with its context. Its antigen is unknown. No base qualities exist here, and no much larger clone lies one base off it. High-throughput TCR beta sequencing profiled peripheral blood CD8+ and CD4+ T cells from healthy donors, Susac syndrome patients and multiple sclerosis patients. Healthy donors were age- and sex-matched controls. Bulk CD8+ and CD4+ T cells were purified magnetically by negative isolation, whereas CD8+ TEMRA cells were enriched by FACS. Blood was drawn into EDTA tubes, processed within 24 hours, and PBMCs were isolated by density gradient centrifugation. PBMCs intended for TCR sequencing were cryopreserved in liquid nitrogen and were subsequently thawed in a 37 degrees C water bath. The sorted or isolated CD4+, CD8+ and CD8+ TEMRA cells reached a purity of at least 90%. The sample belongs to a study of CD8 T cells in Susac syndrome (dated by TCRdb to 2018 to 2020). Context from the whole study: Repertoire sequencing was used to test whether CD8+ T cell activation and differentiation in Susac syndrome was antigen driven.

Via the germline V gene, CDR1 is KGHSH and CDR2 LQKENI. The CDR3 has 13 amino acids, counting the end cysteine and phenylalanine. Solely the CDR3 DNA is kept, with 39 bases framed from the first base. V is reduced by 2 bases and J by 4 bases, leaving a spacing of 7 bases between them. RNA was extracted using the RNeasy kit, and roughly 0.5 to 1 microgram was reverse transcribed with random hexamers. TCR beta CDR3 regions were amplified with the immunoSEQ multiplex PCR assay covering 54 Vbeta and 13 Jbeta segments. PCR amplification bias was corrected by using a synthetic template baseline for primer optimization and computational correction. The paper's processing steps were these. Reads were annotated to V, D and J genes according to IMGT and were analyzed with immunoSEQ Analyzer, with only productive sequences retained. Clonality was computed as one minus Shannon entropy normalized by log2 of the number of productive unique sequences. For each patient and control, public and private clones were evaluated within the 100 most prevalent clones. A clone was defined as Susac-specific if it was absent from the healthy and MS cohorts, from about a thousand published viral clones and from other ImmuneACCESS disease sequences. Through fastp at Q25 and MiXCR, TCRdb rebuilt clones from the public reads, retaining in-frame beta chains. Each entry merges the rows of one CDR3 protein and shows their most common DNA and genes. V and J calls and clone size were set by TCRdb, not the authors. The sample table lists approximately 150,000 distinct CDR3 sequences, 80% to 95% of them with a count of one. Roughly 0.13% of the sample lies in the top ten.

Study-wide findings and limitations: The number of individuals in the TCR sequencing and HLA analysis was recognized as being relatively small.

The TCR was taken from a human donor in good health. The sequencing sample was made of CD4+ T cells from PBMCs. This chain is built from TRBV18 and TRBJ2-3, with the D segment identity uncertain. The CDR3 corresponds to CASSPGSADTQYF. The base sequence is TGTGCCAGCTCACCAGGTTCGGCAGATACGCAGTATTTT.